The present TCR beta chain was sequenced within a study of human T cells and chemical hapten exposure. The CDR3 runs to 12 residues. CDR1 is SQVTM and CDR2 is ANQGSEA in the germline V gene. Each CDR3 protein gets one entry after TCRdb re-called the RACE reads with MiXCR. The sample contains about 39,000 distinct CDR3 sequences, approximately 11% of which appear only once. For this clonotype: An end of the junction does not agree with germline; a read error may underlie this.

As for time point: patch test 3, about 24 weeks after DPC sensitization. Specified treatment: therapeutic diphenylcyclopropenone sensitization with weekly scalp DPC. From whole blood left unfractionated, total RNA was extracted. The rearrangement joins TRBV29-1 to TRBJ2-3; the D gene is possibly TRBD2 (5 bases). This clonotype originated in a woman in her 40s with alopecia areata. Some clones in this sample may be carry-over from other donors' samples. This sample comprised whole blood, obtained in connection with sensitization to the hapten diphenylcyclopropenone (DPC). The CDR3 is CSASPGIDTQDF. CDR3 DNA: TGCAGCGCGAGCCCGGGGATAGATACGCAGGATTTT.